The present TCR beta chain was sequenced within a study of shared clonotypes between healthy human individuals. Study-wide findings and caveats: The naive CD4 repertoires of four donors were compared, and approximately 5% of clonotypes were shared.

The V and J ends lost 5 bases and 1 base respectively, with 11 bases between them. The germline V gene has CDR1 SEHNR and CDR2 FQNEAQ (reference sequence). The length of the CDR3 is 15 residues. With respect to this clone: What it binds is unknown.

Sequenced by immunoSEQ multiplex PCR; TCRdb stores in-frame clones only, minus some. The data hold some 500,000 clones, with approximately 95% observed a single time. The receptor comes from a woman in her twenties or thirties in good health. The sequencing sample was made of naive CD4+ T cells sorted from blood. Subset: CD45RA+ positively selected. This sequence joins TRBV7-9 and TRBJ2-2, with D unclear. The CDR3 loop is CASSPVDLNTGELFF. In nucleotides, the CDR3 is TGTGCCAGCAGCCCCGTGGATCTGAACACCGGGGAGCTGTTTTTT.